Each of the 24 T cell receptor beta chains below was sequenced from the same sample in a study of early T cells in non-severe SARS-CoV-2 infection (dated by TCRdb to the early 2020s). The protocol used for the library was 5' RACE. Sequenced using a NextSeq 500. TCRdb reprocessing: public reads trimmed at Q25 with fastp, clones called with MiXCR, in-frame beta chains kept. When rows share a CDR3 protein, they turn into one entry using the most common DNA and genes. In this sample the table shows more than 50,000 distinct CDR3 sequences, 5.5% to 6.5% of which occur a single time. 6.8% of the sample comes from the top ten. Sequencing was carried out using whole blood. The receptors originated from an adult who was a healthcare worker with PCR-confirmed SARS-CoV-2 infection or an uninfected control (not recorded which).

There are many counts of this clonotype. The V call is TRBV18, the J call TRBJ1-1; D not resolved. From germline, CDR1 is KGHSH and CDR2 LQKENI. The CDR3 loop spans 13 amino acids. V was shortened by 3 bases and J by 1 base, with 6 bases between the two germline ends. CDR3 amino acids: CASSPQGNTEAFF. CDR3 bases: TGTGCCAGCTCACCCCAAGGGAACACTGAAGCTTTCTTT.

This clonotype was seen at least ten times. The chain couples TRBV7-9 to TRBJ1-5; D is unclear. The CDR3 spans 17 residues. CDR1 and CDR2 (germline): SEHNR, FQNEAQ (reference sequence). Deletions cut 1 base from V and 1 base from J, with 14 bases between. The CDR3 reads CASSLVLGWGSNQPQHF. In nucleotides, the CDR3 is TGTGCCAGCAGCTTAGTTTTGGGCTGGGGAAGCAATCAGCCCCAGCATTTT.

This clonotype came up a few times. This sequence joins TRBV3-1 and TRBJ2-1; 12 bases agree with TRBD2. This CDR3 comprises 17 residues. The germline CDR1 and CDR2 sequences are LGHDT and YNNKEL (reference sequence). The V gene end was trimmed by 3 bases and the J gene end by 7 bases; junction bases not matched to a gene: 10. The CDR3, as DNA: TGTGCCAGCAGCCACCTCTCCTGGACTAGCGGGAAGAATGAGCAGTTCTTC. The encoded protein is CASSHLSWTSGKNEQFF.

This clonotype has more than one count but fewer than ten. This sequence joins TRBV19 and TRBJ1-2; D remains ambiguous. The germline V gene encodes CDR1 LNHDA and CDR2 SQIVND (reference sequence). Trimming cost V 3 bases and J 2 bases, with 10 bases left between them. The CDR3 contains 14 residues. CDR3 DNA sequence: TGTGCCAGTAGTATGAGCATCCAGAACTATGGCTACACCTTC. It translates to CASSMSIQNYGYTF.

This clonotype was seen repeatedly, ten times or more. The chain has TRBV6-2 or TRBV6-3 and TRBJ2-7; 7 bases map to TRBD2. The ends lost 8 bases at V and 6 bases at J; junction bases unmatched: 10. This CDR3 spans 13 amino acids. The germline gives CDR1 MNHEY, CDR2 SVGEGT. CDR3 DNA sequence: TGTGCCAGCCTCCAGGGACTAACCACCGAGCAGTACTTC. It is translated as CASLQGLTTEQYF.

This clonotype showed up many times. The rearrangement uses TRBV6-6 and TRBJ2-1; D is perhaps TRBD2 (5 bases). The V gene lost 6 bases and the J gene lost 8 bases, with 17 bases spanning the gap. The germline V gene encodes CDR1 MNHNY and CDR2 SVGAGI (reference sequence). This CDR3 region has 14 residues. CDR3 protein: CASSLDKRGYEQFF. As DNA, the CDR3 is TGTGCCAGCAGCCTAGACAAACGAGGGTATGAGCAGTTCTTC.

This clonotype was seen at least ten times. V gene TRBV30 combines with J gene TRBJ2-7; D might be TRBD2 (6 bases). Per germline, CDR1 GTSNPN and CDR2 SVGIG (reference sequence). The V end lost 1 base, the J end lost 4 bases, and 17 bases lay between the germline ends. This CDR3 region has 15 residues. CDR3 region: CAWSEEEGLEYEQYF. Here the CDR3 DNA reads TGTGCCTGGAGTGAGGAGGAGGGCTTGGAATACGAGCAGTACTTC.

This clonotype was seen only a few times. This chain links TRBV5-4 with TRBJ2-3; D might be TRBD1 (6 bases). CDR3 length: 12 amino acids. Trimming took off 3 bases at V and 4 bases at J, with 6 bases between the two ends. In germline, CDR1 is SGHNT, CDR2 YYREEE (reference sequence). In DNA, the CDR3 is TGTGCCAGCAGCTGGGGGCCAGATACGCAGTATTTT. It encodes CASSWGPDTQYF. Supplemented by reference TRBV5-4 and TRBJ2-3, the full variable domain reads ETGVTQSPTHLIKTRGQQVTLRCSSQSGHNTVSWYQQALGQGPQFIFQYYREEENGRGNFPPRFSGLQFPNYSSELNVNALELDDSALYLCASSWGPDTQYFGPGTRLTVL.

As for this clonotype: A much more abundant neighbour one base away suggests this may be a read error. The chain has TRBV7-9 and TRBJ1-2; D gene ambiguous. Germline-derived CDR1 and CDR2 are SEHNR and FQNEAQ (reference sequence). CDR3 size: 12 residues. CDR3 loop: CTSSRGDYGYTF. The CDR3 nucleotides read TGTACCAGCAGTCGGGGAGACTATGGCTACACCTTC.

This clonotype was counted ten times or more. The chain uses TRBV19 and TRBJ2-3; maybe TRBD2 (6 bases). V lost 5 bases to trimming and J lost 0 bases, with 15 bases between them. CDR3 length equals 16 residues. In germline, CDR1 is LNHDA, CDR2 SQIVND (reference sequence). CDR3 loop: CASSLPRGGSTDTQYF. The CDR3 DNA follows: TGTGCCAGTAGTCTCCCGCGGGGCGGAAGCACAGATACGCAGTATTTT.

In this sample, this clonotype turned up many times. This chain links TRBV6-6 with TRBJ2-1, with 8 bases aligning to TRBD2. The CDR3 extends over 16 amino acids. CDR1 and CDR2 from the germline V gene are MNHNY and SVGAGI (reference sequence). Losses at the gene ends were 6 bases for V and 6 bases for J; bases not matched to a gene: 13. Written as DNA, the CDR3 is TGTGCCAGCAGCCCAACGGGGGGGCTCGACTCCAATGAGCAGTTCTTC. It translates to CASSPTGGLDSNEQFF.

Only a few counts were recorded for this clonotype. This chain links TRBV7-9 with TRBJ1-1; D possibly corresponds to TRBD1 (5 bases). The length of the CDR3 is 15 residues. The V gene lost 3 bases and the J gene lost 4 bases, with 15 bases spanning the gap. Looked up from germline, CDR1 is SEHNR and CDR2 is FQNEAQ (reference sequence). This CDR3 is CASSLEGTLGTEAFF. CDR3 nucleotide sequence: TGTGCCAGCAGCTTGGAGGGGACCCTGGGCACTGAAGCTTTCTTT.

The chain couples TRBV7-9 to TRBJ2-5, with D perhaps matching TRBD1 (6 bases). V was clipped by 4 bases and J by 3 bases, with 18 bases between them. The germline V gene has CDR1 SEHNR and CDR2 FQNEAQ (reference sequence). There are 16 residues in the CDR3. Here the CDR3 reads CASSSRPTGIEETQYF. For the CDR3, the DNA is TGTGCCAGCAGCTCCAGACCAACAGGGATCGAAGAGACCCAGTACTTC.

In this sample, this clonotype turned up many times. The chain has TRBV14 and TRBJ2-1; D remains ambiguous. In germline, CDR1 is SGHDN, CDR2 FVKESK. The CDR3 is 12 residues long. Deletions cut 0 bases from V and 13 bases from J, with 10 bases between. The CDR3 spells CASSQDKVRQFF. DNA of the CDR3: TGTGCCAGCAGCCAAGATAAGGTCCGTCAGTTCTTC.

This clonotype has at least ten counts. The V and J genes are TRBV30 and TRBJ1-2, with a possible D match to TRBD1 (6 bases). CDR1 is GTSNPN, CDR2 SVGIG, per germline (reference sequence). Between the trimmed V and J ends, which lost 5 bases and 8 bases, there was a span of 24 bases. The CDR3 runs 15 residues. The CDR3 DNA follows: TGTGCCTGGTCCCGGGACACCCTGGGCGTTGACGGCTACACCTTC. Its translation: CAWSRDTLGVDGYTF.

The sample holds many counts of this clonotype. This rearrangement joins TRBV5-1 to TRBJ2-3; D possibly matches TRBD1 or TRBD2 (5 bases each). CDR1 and CDR2 (germline): SGHRS, YFSETQ. CDR3 length equals 17 residues. Trimming shortened V by 1 base and J by 3 bases, and 18 bases separated the two germline ends. The CDR3 DNA reads TGCGCCAGCAGCTTGCTTCAGGGAGTGCAACCTACAGATACGCAGTATTTT. Its protein is CASSLLQGVQPTDTQYF. The whole variable domain, remainder taken from reference TRBV5-1 and TRBJ2-3, is KAGVTQTPRYLIKTRGQQVTLSCSPISGHRSVSWYQQTPGQGLQFLFEYFSETQRNKGNFPGRFSGRQFSNSRSEMNVSTLELGDSALYLCASSLLQGVQPTDTQYFGPGTRLTVL.

The genes are TRBV5-1 and TRBJ1-2; D not resolved. Between the trimmed V and J ends, which lost 2 bases and 6 bases, there was a span of 5 bases. Germline loops: CDR1 SGHRS, CDR2 YFSETQ. This CDR3 spans 11 amino acids. The CDR3 is CASSLEDGYTF. The CDR3 DNA reads as TGCGCCAGCAGCTTAGAGGATGGCTACACCTTC.

There are many counts of this clonotype. This CDR3 reads CASSYLRNSYEQYF. DNA of the CDR3: TGTGCCAGCAGTTATCTGAGGAACTCCTACGAGCAGTACTTC. The V call is TRBV6-5, the J call TRBJ2-7; D remains unclear. Germline V gene lookup returns CDR1 MNHEY and CDR2 SVGAGI. V lost 3 bases, J lost 0 bases, and 9 bases lay in between. CDR3 length: 14 amino acids.

This clonotype was counted between two and nine times. V usage is TRBV5-1 and J usage is TRBJ1-3; no reliable D call. V shed 4 bases and J shed 4 bases, with 12 bases lying between them. The CDR3 sequence is 14 residues long. The germline V gene encodes CDR1 SGHRS and CDR2 YFSETQ. CDR3 sequence (DNA): TGCGCCAGCAGCCCCGACTACTCCGGAAACACCATATATTTT. Its protein is CASSPDYSGNTIYF.

Many counts were recorded for this clonotype. The CDR3 is CSARAPPGGTSGSTDTQYF. The CDR3 DNA follows: TGCAGTGCTAGAGCTCCACCGGGGGGGACTAGCGGTAGCACAGATACGCAGTATTTT. The chain has TRBV20-1 and TRBJ2-3; 11 bases are shared with TRBD2. Germline V gives CDR1 DFQATT, CDR2 SNEGSKA (reference sequence). CDR3 size: 19 residues. V shed 1 base, J shed 0 bases, and the junction held 12 bases outside the gene matches.

This clonotype was recorded many times. This sequence joins TRBV4-1 and TRBJ2-7; the D gene is possibly TRBD2 (6 bases). This CDR3 has 13 residues. Between the trimmed V and J ends, which lost 3 bases and 5 bases, there was a span of 11 bases. Germline-derived CDR1 and CDR2 are MGHRA and YSYEKL. The CDR3 DNA follows: TGCGCCAGCAGCCAGGGGCGGGATAACGAGCAGTACTTC. The encoded protein is CASSQGRDNEQYF.

This clonotype was found a few times. The chain combines TRBV6-5 with TRBJ1-6; tentative D call: TRBD1 (5 bases). This CDR3 has 14 amino acids. The V end was cut by 7 bases, the J end by 7 bases, with 14 bases between. Germline V gene data show CDR1 as MNHEY and CDR2 as SVGAGI. CDR3 bases: TGTGCCAGCACCTCTGGGGGAAGGAATTCACCCCTCCACTTT. Its protein product is CASTSGGRNSPLHF.

In this sample, this clonotype turned up many times. The genes are TRBV6-4 and TRBJ1-1, with D perhaps matching TRBD1 (6 bases). Germline loops: CDR1 MRHNA, CDR2 SNTAGT. V dropped 7 bases and J dropped 0 bases, with 15 bases sitting between them. The CDR3 loop spans 15 amino acids. CDR3: CASKEEDSMNTEAFF. The CDR3 nucleotides are TGTGCCAGCAAGGAAGAGGACAGCATGAACACTGAAGCTTTCTTT.

This clonotype was seen a handful of times. The V call is TRBV30, the J call TRBJ2-2, with 8 nucleotides matching TRBD1. There are 13 residues in the CDR3. V dropped 4 bases and J dropped 7; count of bases not matched to a gene: 5. Per germline, CDR1 GTSNPN and CDR2 SVGIG (reference sequence). The CDR3 loop reads CAWTTGGHGELFF. CDR3 sequence (DNA): TGTGCCTGGACCACAGGGGGTCACGGGGAGCTGTTTTTT.